This T cell receptor beta chain originates from a study of cytotoxic CD8 clonotypes in ibrutinib-treated CLL. On the study more broadly: Samples showed on average about 260,000 productive templates and 80,000 to 100,000 productive rearrangements.

Comments on this clone: What it binds is unknown.

Here immunoSEQ multiplex PCR was the method, and the copy in TCRdb shows in-frame clones only, minus some. The sample holds 150,000 to 200,000 clones, over 75% seen once. The CDR3 is 15 residues long. Germline CDR1 and CDR2: SGDLS and YYNGEE. The V gene end was trimmed by 2 bases and the J gene end by 2 bases; junction bases not matched to a gene: 4. The study's findings and limits: Sampling time points were not equivalent between sustained-remission and progressing patients. In comparison with age-matched healthy donors, baseline clonality was higher and tracked circulating CD8+ T-cell counts.

The receptor's source is a human donor with chronic lymphocytic leukemia. The J gene is TRBJ2-5, the V gene TRBV9, with 9 bases that match TRBD1. The sample was PBMCs, taken at disease progression, from a patient treated with ibrutinib. The CDR3 DNA reads as TGTGCCAGCAGCGTCGGGACAGGGTTTCAAGAGACCCAGTACTTC. Its protein product is CASSVGTGFQETQYF. Based on the CDR3 plus reference TRBV9 and TRBJ2-5, the full variable domain is DSGVTQTPKHLITATGQRVTLRCSPRSGDLSVYWYQQSLDQGLQFLIQYYNGEERAKGNILERFSAQQFPDLHSELNLSSLELGDSALYFCASSVGTGFQETQYFGPGTRLLVL.